Listed here is a single T cell receptor beta chain. Its cognate antigen is unknown. Using immunoSEQ multiplex PCR, the repertoire was profiled, and TCRdb retains in-frame clones only, with some absent. The table records tens of thousands of clones, more than 75% of them present only once. The analysis combined second doses at about 4 or about 12 weeks. This record belongs to a study of T cell responses to AZD1222 COVID-19 vaccine. Study findings and constraints: White British people made up most donors, females outnumbered males, and clonal diversity was possibly underestimated. A reported finding is that nearly half of spike-specific TCRs target unmutated variant regions.

Germline CDR1 and CDR2: KGHDR and SFDVKD. The V end was cut by 5 bases, the J end by 0 bases, with 16 bases between. The CDR3 is 17 amino acids. This sample comprised peripheral blood, obtained 28 days after the second AZD1222 dose. The rearrangement uses TRBV24-1 and TRBJ1-3; D is possibly TRBD1 (5 bases). The receptor was derived from an adult who received the AZD1222 COVID-19 vaccine. CDR3 DNA: TGTGCCACCAGTGTTCGGTCAGGGCCGAGCTCTGGAAACACCATATATTTT. This codes for CATSVRSGPSSGNTIYF.